This T cell receptor beta chain was identified in a study of beta chain features in type 1 diabetes. Findings of the study overall: All four CD4+ subsets from Type 1 diabetes patients carried moderately but significantly shorter TCRB CDR3s. The study found fewer insertions and more deletions at VDJ junctions in type 1 diabetes patients.

Reverse transcribing all isolated RNA meant expressed TCRB transcripts were sequenced. Measured with immunoSEQ multiplex PCR; TCRdb has only the in-frame clones, and not every one. The sample lists approximately 24,000 clones, 49% occurring once. This clone appeared a few times. Its cognate antigen is unknown. The CDR3 covers 20 residues. This clonotype was sampled from a man aged 30 to 39 with type 1 diabetes. The specimen sequenced was stem cell memory CD4+ T cells from blood. V usage is TRBV21-1 and J usage is TRBJ2-3; no DNA check was done on the table's D call, TRBD2. TRBV21-1 has pseudogene status. Written as DNA, the CDR3 is TGTGCCAGCAGCAAAGGCGGCGGGAGGGCCAATCATTCCGTAACAGATACGCAGTATTTT. Translation: CASSKGGGRANHSVTDTQYF.